These T cell receptor beta chains were read from a single sample in a study of Graves' ophthalmopathy and Graves' hyperthyroidism. TCRdb reanalysed the multiplex PCR reads using MiXCR and keeps one entry per CDR3 protein. The sample includes 300,000 to 400,000 distinct CDR3 sequences, under 20% of them seen just once. The sequenced material came from peripheral blood. The source is an adult man with Graves' ophthalmopathy. Both conserved end residues are part of each CDR3. Each record gives: D gene, J gene, clone size, V gene, CDR3 protein, CDR3 DNA. A D gene is named only where the DNA matches it firmly. Not all rows give a size; the values are once, few, many and, for expanded clones, a class.

. TRBJ2-2 many TRBV20-1 CSARKGRGADTGELFF TGCAGTGCTAGAAAAGGACGGGGAGCGGACACCGGGGAGCTGTTTTTT
TRBD2 TRBJ2-2 many TRBV12-3/TRBV12-4 CASSFRGTSGRSGTGELFF TGTGCCAGCAGTTTTAGAGGGACTAGCGGGAGGTCCGGGACCGGGGAGCTGTTTTTT
. TRBJ1-5 many TRBV6-2/TRBV6-3 CASSFGDGNQPQHF TGTGCCAGCAGTTTTGGGGACGGAAATCAGCCCCAGCATTTT
TRBD1 TRBJ1-5 many TRBV12-3/TRBV12-4 CASSGQGYQPQHF TGTGCCAGCAGTGGACAGGGATATCAGCCCCAGCATTTT
. TRBJ1-3 many TRBV15 CATSGAVSGGGNTIYF TGTGCCACCAGCGGCGCCGTGTCCGGAGGTGGAAACACCATATATTTT
. TRBJ1-2 many TRBV28 CASGSGPYGYTF TGTGCCAGCGGGAGCGGCCCCTATGGCTACACCTTC
. TRBJ1-1 many TRBV30 CAWSEQVEAFF TGTGCCTGGAGTGAGCAGGTGGAAGCTTTCTTT
. TRBJ1-5 many TRBV3-1 CASSQLSRGQPQHF TGTGCCAGCAGCCAATTATCGCGGGGACAGCCCCAGCATTTT
. TRBJ1-2 many TRBV28 CASSPSRVWNYGYTF TGTGCCAGCAGTCCATCAAGGGTTTGGAACTATGGCTACACCTTC
TRBD2 TRBJ2-7 many TRBV14 CASSQAAGGLYF TGTGCCAGCAGCCAAGCTGCGGGAGGGCTCTACTTC
TRBD2 TRBJ2-2 . TRBV6-5 CASSYTSVNTGELFF TGTGCCAGCAGTTACACTAGCGTGAACACCGGGGAGCTGTTTTTT
. TRBJ1-5 . TRBV7-2 CASSPKAYSNQPQHF TGTGCCAGCAGTCCGAAGGCGTATAGCAATCAGCCCCAGCATTTT
. TRBJ2-7 . TRBV11-2 CASSLTSEQYF TGTGCCAGCAGCCTCACTAGCGAGCAGTACTTC
. TRBJ1-1 many TRBV7-9 CASSPGRIAFF TGTGCCAGCAGCCCCGGCCGGATAGCTTTCTTT
TRBD2 TRBJ2-5 many TRBV6-2/TRBV6-3 CASTDLRGTQETQYF TGTGCCAGCACCGACCTGCGGGGGACCCAAGAGACCCAGTACTTC
. TRBJ2-5 many TRBV7-9 CASMGRGTQETQYF TGTGCCAGCATGGGGCGAGGAACCCAAGAGACCCAGTACTTC
. TRBJ1-2 many TRBV6-5 CASSYPPAGPNYGYTF TGTGCCAGCAGTTACCCCCCCGCGGGCCCTAACTATGGCTACACCTTC
TRBD1 TRBJ1-2 . TRBV12-3/TRBV12-4 CASSAAGTGNYGYTF TGTGCCAGCAGTGCCGCCGGGACAGGAAACTATGGCTACACCTTC
TRBD2 TRBJ2-7 . TRBV6-5 CASSYSTGLGIAYEQCF TGTGCCAGCAGTTACTCTACGGGACTAGGAATTGCCTACGAGCAGTGCTTC
TRBD1 TRBJ1-5 many TRBV29-1 CSVGGDRASNQPQHF TGCAGCGTTGGGGGGGACAGGGCGAGCAATCAGCCCCAGCATTTT
TRBD1 TRBJ1-5 many TRBV11-3 CASSLVGGDSYQPQHF TGTGCCAGCAGCTTAGTAGGGGGGGACAGTTATCAGCCCCAGCATTTT
. TRBJ1-2 many TRBV6-2/TRBV6-3 CASSLMRIRHGYTF TGTGCCAGCAGCCTGATGCGAATTCGTCATGGCTACACCTTC
TRBD2 TRBJ2-7 many TRBV5-1 CASSSRGGRVYEQYF TGCGCCAGCAGCTCCAGGGGCGGGAGGGTCTACGAGCAGTACTTC
. TRBJ2-5 many TRBV7-9 CASSPRPSAETQYF TGTGCCAGCAGCCCCCGGCCGAGCGCAGAGACCCAGTACTTC
. TRBJ1-3 many TRBV30 CAWSANSGNTIYF TGTGCCTGGAGTGCAAACTCTGGAAACACCATATATTTT
TRBD1 TRBJ2-7 . TRBV6-1 CASSQGGQGLPEQYF TGTGCCAGCAGCCAGGGGGGACAGGGATTACCCGAGCAGTACTTC
. TRBJ2-7 many TRBV7-9 CASSLDWGGQQYEQYF TGTGCCAGCAGCTTAGATTGGGGAGGACAGCAATACGAGCAGTACTTC
. TRBJ1-5 many TRBV6-5 CASSYPSPQPQHF TGTGCCAGCAGTTACCCGTCCCCTCAGCCCCAGCATTTT
. TRBJ2-5 many TRBV7-9 CASSLRGRRETQYF TGTGCCAGCAGCCTGAGGGGACGGCGAGAGACCCAGTACTTC
TRBD1 TRBJ1-1 many TRBV30 CAWTGGQWTEAFF TGTGCCTGGACAGGGGGACAATGGACTGAAGCTTTCTTT
. TRBJ2-7 many TRBV14 CASSQVAVIASSYEQYF TGTGCCAGCAGCCAAGTTGCGGTTATTGCTTCCTCCTACGAGCAGTACTTC
TRBD1 TRBJ2-4 many TRBV4-2 CASSHSLGQGRIQYF TGTGCCAGCAGCCATTCTCTCGGACAGGGACGCATTCAGTACTTC
. TRBJ2-5 many TRBV7-3 CASSPIGTEESQYF TGTGCCAGCAGCCCCATAGGGACCGAAGAGTCCCAGTACTTC
TRBD1 TRBJ2-5 many TRBV11-2 CASSLQGAQETQYF TGTGCCAGCAGCCTCCAGGGGGCTCAAGAGACCCAGTACTTC
. TRBJ1-2 . TRBV12-3/TRBV12-4 CASWGEGPNYGYTF TGTGCCAGCTGGGGGGAAGGGCCTAACTATGGCTACACCTTC
. TRBJ1-1 many TRBV6-1 CASRVKTNTEAFF TGTGCCAGCAGGGTTAAGACCAACACTGAAGCTTTCTTT
. TRBJ1-2 many TRBV12-3/TRBV12-4 CASSPRGNMYGYTF TGTGCCAGCAGTCCCCGGGGGAATATGTATGGCTACACCTTC
TRBD1 TRBJ2-7 many TRBV6-1 CASKQGADESYEQYF TGTGCCAGCAAGCAGGGGGCAGACGAAAGCTACGAGCAGTACTTC
. TRBJ2-7 many TRBV6-5 CASSYSKGKGVYEQYF TGTGCCAGCAGTTACTCGAAAGGGAAGGGGGTCTACGAGCAGTACTTC
TRBD1 TRBJ1-6 many TRBV19 CASSPPYQGQGRLQDNSPLHF TGTGCCAGTAGTCCCCCTTACCAGGGACAGGGAAGACTTCAGGATAATTCACCCCTCCACTTT
. TRBJ1-1 many TRBV12-3/TRBV12-4 CASNRDGRDTEAFF TGTGCCAGCAATAGGGACGGGCGGGACACTGAAGCTTTCTTT
. TRBJ2-6 . TRBV12-3/TRBV12-4 CASSLVGVGANVLTF TGTGCCAGCAGTTTAGTCGGGGTTGGGGCCAACGTCCTGACTTTC
. TRBJ2-7 many TRBV2 CASRGRDPRRWEQYF TGTGCCAGCAGGGGGCGGGACCCCCGGCGGTGGGAGCAGTACTTC
. TRBJ1-1 . TRBV12-3/TRBV12-4 CASSEGGRVTEAFF TGTGCCAGCAGTGAGGGGGGGCGGGTGACTGAAGCTTTCTTT
TRBD1 TRBJ2-7 . TRBV6-5 CASSYTGDRIAGLYF TGTGCCAGCAGTTACACCGGGGACAGGATCGCCGGTCTGTACTTC
. TRBJ2-7 many TRBV10-1 CASRGTGYEQYF TGCGCCAGCAGGGGGACCGGCTACGAGCAGTACTTC
. TRBJ2-2 many TRBV6-2/TRBV6-3 CASSYAGKVGELFF TGTGCCAGCAGTTACGCCGGGAAGGTCGGGGAGCTGTTTTTT
TRBD2 TRBJ2-2 many TRBV5-4 CASSHPSGGSGELFF TGTGCCAGCAGCCATCCTAGCGGGGGTTCCGGGGAGCTGTTTTTT
. TRBJ1-5 many TRBV19 CASSIRSPQPQHF TGTGCCAGTAGTATTCGGTCTCCCCAGCCCCAGCATTTT
. TRBJ2-7 many TRBV30 CAWSVKGPGHSYEQYF TGTGCCTGGAGTGTAAAGGGTCCGGGACACTCCTACGAGCAGTACTTC
TRBD1 TRBJ1-2 many TRBV27 CASSSATGGNYGYTF TGTGCCAGCAGTTCCGCGACAGGGGGGAACTATGGCTACACCTTC
. TRBJ2-5 many TRBV29-1 CSVEDRRGLPSQETQYF TGCAGCGTTGAAGATCGCAGGGGACTTCCATCCCAAGAGACCCAGTACTTC
. TRBJ1-2 many TRBV10-2 CASSEMGASYGYTF TGCGCCAGCAGTGAGATGGGCGCGAGCTATGGCTACACCTTC